A single T cell receptor (beta chain) is shown here with its context. Both 60 Vbeta primers and 13 Jbeta primers went into the PCR. Generated by immunoSEQ multiplex PCR, the TCRdb table keeps only in-frame clones and is missing some. The table lists approximately 130,000 clones, 83% of them singletons. The germline CDR1 and CDR2 sequences are SNHLY and FYNNEI. Losses at the gene ends were 3 bases for V and 8 bases for J; bases not matched to a gene: 4. The CDR3 extends over 13 amino acids. These data originate in a study of cytomegalovirus exposure and HLA in healthy donors. The sequence derives from a man between 40 and 49 years old in good health and CMV-seronegative. The chain has TRBV2 and TRBJ1-2, with 9 bases identical to TRBD1. Sequenced input: PBMCs. The CDR3 DNA reads TGTGCCAGCAGTGAGATACAGGGGGCCGGCTACACCTTC. This translates into CASSEIQGAGYTF.